This T cell receptor beta chain was sequenced in a study of blood T cell repertoires in COVID-19. About the research overall: The analysed material was cDNA or gDNA that came from T cells, B-cell-depleted T cells, or PBMCs.

In the authors' workflow: Estimation of nucleated cell counts relied on the amplification of reference gene primers. TCRdb keeps only in-frame clones here, not all; method: immunoSEQ multiplex PCR. D and trimming were read from the DNA, whereas the V and J calls and clone size are those reported in that table. The table lists about 160,000 clones, about 85% of them singletons. Trimming removed 3 bases from V and 6 bases from J, with 12 bases in between. The germline V gene encodes CDR1 LGHNA and CDR2 YNFKEQ. CDR3 length: 13 residues. The chain combines TRBV4-2 with TRBJ2-7, with D possibly matching TRBD2 (6 bases). Sequenced input: peripheral blood. This receptor was taken from a man aged 35 to 55 with acute or convalescent COVID-19. CDR3 sequence: CASSHLGTPEQYF. The CDR3 region has the DNA TGTGCCAGCAGCCATCTTGGGACTCCCGAGCAGTACTTC.